The present T cell receptor (beta chain) was sequenced within a study of blood T cell repertoires in COVID-19. On the study more broadly: Spain, Italy and the United States supplied samples that represented acute and convalescent COVID-19.

Repertoires were generated with immunoSEQ multiplex PCR, while TCRdb's copy carries only in-frame clones and drops some. The repertoire consists of 45,000 to 60,000 clones, with less than 90% occurring once and the leading ten covering around 12%. Trimming cost V 0 bases and J 2 bases, with 22 bases left between them. CDR1 and CDR2 from the germline V gene are SGHRS and YFSETQ. The length of the CDR3 is 19 residues. The rearrangement links TRBV5-1 to TRBJ2-3; maybe TRBD1 (5 bases). The sample was peripheral blood. The clonotype originates from a human donor in a cohort sampled during active COVID-19. The CDR3 loop reads CASSLGAGYPLKDTDTQYF. In DNA, the CDR3 is TGCGCCAGCAGCTTGGGTGCAGGGTACCCCCTCAAAGACACAGATACGCAGTATTTT.